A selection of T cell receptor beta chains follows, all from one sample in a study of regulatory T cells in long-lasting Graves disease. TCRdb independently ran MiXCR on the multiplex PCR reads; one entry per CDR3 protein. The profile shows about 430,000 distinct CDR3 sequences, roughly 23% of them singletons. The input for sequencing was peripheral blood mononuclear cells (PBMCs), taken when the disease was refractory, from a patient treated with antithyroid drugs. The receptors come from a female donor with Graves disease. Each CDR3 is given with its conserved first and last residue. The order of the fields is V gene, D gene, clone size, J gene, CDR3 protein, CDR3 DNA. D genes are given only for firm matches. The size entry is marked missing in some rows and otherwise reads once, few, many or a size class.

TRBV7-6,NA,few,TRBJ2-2,CASSLAPGTPGELFF,TGTGCCAGCAGCTTAGCGCCCGGGACGCCCGGGGAGCTGTTTTTT
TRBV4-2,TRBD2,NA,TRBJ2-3,CASSQVPGGRVDTQYF,TGTGCCAGCAGCCAAGTACCGGGAGGGCGGGTAGATACGCAGTATTTT
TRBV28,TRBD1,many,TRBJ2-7,CASSYRGSGYEQYF,TGTGCCAGCAGTTACAGGGGCTCGGGCTACGAGCAGTACTTC
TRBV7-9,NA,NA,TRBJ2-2,CASSPWEFRETGELFF,TGTGCCAGCAGCCCCTGGGAGTTCAGGGAGACCGGGGAGCTGTTTTTT
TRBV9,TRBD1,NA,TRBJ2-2,CASSGGQGVAGELFF,TGTGCCAGCAGCGGGGGACAGGGTGTGGCCGGGGAGCTGTTTTTT
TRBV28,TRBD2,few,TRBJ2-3,CASRGTSVADTQYF,TGTGCCAGCAGGGGGACTAGCGTGGCAGATACGCAGTATTTT
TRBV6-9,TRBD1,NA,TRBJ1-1,CASSYFDRGTEAFF,TGTGCCAGCAGTTACTTTGACAGGGGCACTGAAGCTTTCTTT
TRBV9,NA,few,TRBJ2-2,CASSVDRDTGELFF,TGTGCCAGCAGCGTAGACCGGGACACCGGGGAGCTGTTTTTT
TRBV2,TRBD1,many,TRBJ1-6,CASGDRGHSPLHF,TGTGCCAGCGGCGACAGGGGCCATTCACCCCTCCACTTT
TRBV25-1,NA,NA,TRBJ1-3,CASSDKGSSRSGNTIYF,TGTGCCAGCAGTGATAAGGGAAGTTCTCGCTCTGGAAACACCATATATTTT
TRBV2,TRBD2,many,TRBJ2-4,CASSGGSGMTKNIQYF,TGTGCCAGCAGTGGGGGAAGCGGGATGACCAAAAACATTCAGTACTTC
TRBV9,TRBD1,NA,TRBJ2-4,CASSASGTGVGANIQYF,TGTGCCAGCAGCGCCTCCGGGACAGGGGTTGGTGCAAACATTCAGTACTTC
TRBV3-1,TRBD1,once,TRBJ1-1,CASSLSGQFNTEAFF,TGTGCCAGCAGCCTATCGGGACAGTTTAACACTGAAGCTTTCTTT
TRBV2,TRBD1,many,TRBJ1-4,CASRSDRGVEKLFF,TGTGCCAGCAGGTCGGACAGGGGGGTTGAAAAACTGTTTTTT
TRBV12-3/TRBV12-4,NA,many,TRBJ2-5,CASSLVGGRETQYF,TGTGCCAGCAGTTTAGTAGGAGGGCGCGAGACCCAGTACTTC
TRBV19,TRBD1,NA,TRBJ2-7,CASSGMTGESGYEQYF,TGTGCCAGTAGTGGGATGACAGGGGAGAGCGGCTACGAGCAGTACTTC
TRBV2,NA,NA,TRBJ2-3,CASRNRDVSTDTQYF,TGTGCCAGCAGAAACCGGGACGTAAGCACAGATACGCAGTATTTT
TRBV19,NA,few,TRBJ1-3,CASSMGDRSSGNTIYF,TGTGCCAGTAGTATGGGTGACAGGAGCTCTGGAAACACCATATATTTT
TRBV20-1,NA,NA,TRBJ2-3,CSALWLVTDTQYF,TGCAGTGCCCTCTGGCTAGTCACAGATACGCAGTATTTT
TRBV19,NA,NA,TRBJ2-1,CASAFVGTLSYNEQFF,TGTGCCAGTGCCTTCGTCGGGACTCTATCCTACAATGAGCAGTTCTTC
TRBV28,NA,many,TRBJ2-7,CASSFKSLREQYF,TGTGCCAGCAGTTTTAAAAGCCTTAGAGAGCAGTACTTC
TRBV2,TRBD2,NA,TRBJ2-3,CASSSRTSGLVTDTQYF,TGTGCCAGCAGTTCCCGGACTAGCGGGCTAGTCACAGATACGCAGTATTTT
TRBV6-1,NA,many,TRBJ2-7,CASRKLVLYEQYF,TGTGCCAGCAGAAAACTAGTACTCTACGAGCAGTACTTC
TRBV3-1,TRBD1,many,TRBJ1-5,CASSQDRGNQPQHF,TGTGCCAGCAGCCAGGACAGGGGTAATCAGCCCCAGCATTTT
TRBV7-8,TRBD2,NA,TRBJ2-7,CASSPGMGGSYEQYF,TGTGCCAGCAGCCCCGGTATGGGAGGGTCCTACGAGCAGTACTTC
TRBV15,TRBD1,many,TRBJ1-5,CATSKGQNNQPQHF,TGTGCCACCAGCAAGGGACAGAACAATCAGCCCCAGCATTTT
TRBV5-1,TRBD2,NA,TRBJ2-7,CASSYGLDYEQYF,TGCGCCAGCAGCTACGGACTAGACTACGAGCAGTACTTC
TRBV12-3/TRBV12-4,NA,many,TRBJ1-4,CASSPPGSVEKLFF,TGTGCCAGCAGTCCTCCGGGGTCGGTTGAAAAACTGTTTTTT
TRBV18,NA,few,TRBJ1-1,CASSLRPGANTEAFF,TGTGCCAGCTCACTCCGACCGGGGGCGAACACTGAAGCTTTCTTT
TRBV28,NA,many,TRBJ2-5,CASSLTEETQYF,TGTGCCAGCAGTTTGACCGAAGAGACCCAGTACTTC
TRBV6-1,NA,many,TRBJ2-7,CASRLSRWGADEQYF,TGTGCCAGCAGGCTGTCCCGGTGGGGGGCCGACGAGCAGTACTTC
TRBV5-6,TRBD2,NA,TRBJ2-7,CASSPGLAGASYEQYF,TGTGCCAGCAGCCCGGGACTAGCGGGAGCATCCTACGAGCAGTACTTC
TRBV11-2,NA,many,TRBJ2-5,CASSLAGVQETQYF,TGTGCCAGCAGCTTAGCGGGGGTCCAAGAGACCCAGTACTTC
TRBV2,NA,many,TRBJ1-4,CASTGTDYNEKLFF,TGTGCCAGCACGGGGACCGACTATAATGAAAAACTGTTTTTT
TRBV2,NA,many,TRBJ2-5,CASRQGMETQYF,TGTGCCAGCAGACAGGGAATGGAGACCCAGTACTTC
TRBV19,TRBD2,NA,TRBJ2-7,CASSRLAGADGYYEQYF,TGTGCCAGTAGTAGACTAGCGGGAGCAGACGGATACTACGAGCAGTACTTC
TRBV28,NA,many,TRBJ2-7,CASSLATDPSYEQYF,TGTGCCAGCAGTTTAGCGACAGATCCATCCTACGAGCAGTACTTC
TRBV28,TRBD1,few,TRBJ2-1,CASSETGGAYNEQFF,TGTGCCAGCAGTGAAACAGGGGGCGCCTACAATGAGCAGTTCTTC
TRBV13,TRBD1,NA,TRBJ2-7,CASSKRTGASHEQYF,TGTGCCAGCAGCAAAAGGACAGGGGCCTCCCACGAGCAGTACTTC
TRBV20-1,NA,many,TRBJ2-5,CSAWSGNPQETQYF,TGCAGTGCTTGGTCCGGAAACCCCCAAGAGACCCAGTACTTC
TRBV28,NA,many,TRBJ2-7,CASSLLRGIPEQYF,TGTGCCAGCAGTTTACTCCGGGGGATCCCCGAGCAGTACTTC
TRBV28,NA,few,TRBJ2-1,CASSNRVKSNEQFF,TGTGCCAGCTCTAACAGGGTAAAATCTAATGAGCAGTTCTTC
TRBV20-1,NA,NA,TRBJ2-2,CSARSRRLVNTGELFF,TGCAGTGCTAGATCAAGACGGTTGGTGAACACCGGGGAGCTGTTTTTT
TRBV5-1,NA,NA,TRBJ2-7,CASSSGMVAPYEQYF,TGCGCCAGCAGCTCGGGGATGGTAGCCCCCTACGAGCAGTACTTC
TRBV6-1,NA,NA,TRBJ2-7,CASVPLADTREQYF,TGTGCCAGCGTCCCGCTAGCCGATACGCGAGAGCAGTACTTC
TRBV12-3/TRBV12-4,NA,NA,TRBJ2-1,CASRPEGGRYNEQFF,TGTGCCAGCAGACCCGAGGGGGGGAGATACAATGAGCAGTTCTTC
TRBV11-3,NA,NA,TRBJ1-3,CASSLAGHSGNTIYF,TGTGCCAGCAGCTTAGCGGGACACTCTGGAAACACCATATATTTT
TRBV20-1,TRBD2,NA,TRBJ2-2,CSAWSGGGYTGELFF,TGCAGTGCGTGGTCGGGGGGTGGTTACACCGGGGAGCTGTTTTTT
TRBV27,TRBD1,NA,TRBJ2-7,CASSLLGTDYEQYF,TGTGCCAGCAGTTTATTAGGGACAGACTACGAGCAGTACTTC
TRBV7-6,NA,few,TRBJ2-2,CASSPSLSGELFF,TGTGCCAGCAGCCCAAGTTTGTCCGGGGAGCTGTTTTTT
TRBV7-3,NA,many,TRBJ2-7,CASSPSGTTYEQYF,TGTGCCAGCAGCCCCAGCGGGACAACATACGAGCAGTACTTC
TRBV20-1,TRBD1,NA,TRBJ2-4,CSARADLRGLAKNIQYF,TGCAGTGCTAGGGCCGATTTGAGGGGGCTAGCCAAAAACATTCAGTACTTC
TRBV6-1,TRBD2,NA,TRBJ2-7,CASSNARTSATYEQYF,TGTGCCAGCAGTAACGCTCGGACTAGCGCCACCTACGAGCAGTACTTC
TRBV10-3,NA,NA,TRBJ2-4,CAISESPSRTAKNIQYF,TGTGCCATCAGTGAGTCTCCCTCCCGTACGGCCAAAAACATTCAGTACTTC
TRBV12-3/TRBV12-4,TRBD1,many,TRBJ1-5,CASSPRRGQNQPQHF,TGTGCCAGCAGTCCCCGCAGGGGGCAGAATCAGCCCCAGCATTTT
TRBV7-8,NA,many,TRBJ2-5,CASSLEDRNVKETQYF,TGTGCCAGCAGCTTGGAAGACAGGAACGTTAAAGAGACCCAGTACTTC
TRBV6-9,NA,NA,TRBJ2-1,CASSYFTRGGLNEQFF,TGTGCCAGCAGTTACTTTACGAGGGGCGGTTTGAATGAGCAGTTCTTC
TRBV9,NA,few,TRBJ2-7,CASSVGTNSYEQYF,TGTGCCAGCAGCGTAGGGACCAACTCCTACGAGCAGTACTTC
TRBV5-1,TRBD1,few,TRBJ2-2,CASSSGQGRAGELFF,TGCGCCAGCAGCTCCGGACAGGGGAGGGCCGGGGAGCTGTTTTTT
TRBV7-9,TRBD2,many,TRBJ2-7,CASSPPAGRAGRAYEQYF,TGTGCCAGCAGCCCACCGGCGGGTCGGGCCGGGAGGGCCTACGAGCAGTACTTC